This passage covers 25 T cell receptor beta chains from one sample sequenced in a study of identical twins (TCRdb year 2016). Library creation used 5' RACE. The sequencing machine was an Illumina HiSeq 2000. TCRdb ran its own pipeline on the public reads, namely fastp trimming at Q25 and MiXCR clone calling, and kept in-frame beta chains. When rows share a CDR3 protein, they turn into one entry using the most common DNA and genes. The sample table shows hundreds of thousands of distinct CDR3 sequences, and 8.6% are seen once. Together, the top ten hold 0.85% to 1% of the sample. These data were likewise used in another study, on yellow fever vaccine responses in identical twins.

The specimen was PBMCs. These receptors were taken from a woman in her late teens or twenties in good health.

The chain is built from TRBV30 and TRBJ2-1; D is ambiguous. CDR1 is GTSNPN, CDR2 SVGIG, per germline (reference sequence). Trimming cost V 4 bases and J 1 base, with 8 bases left between them. The CDR3 sequence is 13 residues long. The CDR3 DNA sequence: TGTGCCTGGAACCCAAGTTCCTACAATGAGCAGTTCTTC. Encoded protein: CAWNPSSYNEQFF.

This clonotype was seen repeatedly, ten times or more. This chain links TRBV6-5 with TRBJ1-4; D may be TRBD1 (5 bases). The length of the CDR3 is 17 residues. Germline lookup yields CDR1 MNHEY and CDR2 SVGAGI. V was shortened by 0 bases and J by 0 bases, with 11 bases between the two germline ends. The CDR3 spells CASSYSIRVATNEKLFF. The CDR3 bases are TGTGCCAGCAGTTACTCGATCAGGGTTGCAACTAATGAAAAACTGTTTTTT.

The gene calls are TRBV6-6 and TRBJ2-4, with a possible D match to TRBD1 (6 bases). This CDR3 is built from 13 residues. V was clipped by 6 bases and J by 7 bases, with 13 bases between them. Germline V CDR1 and CDR2: MNHNY, SVGAGI (reference sequence). The CDR3 nucleotides are TGTGCCAGCAGCAGGGGTGAAGGGAACATTCAGTACTTC. It encodes CASSRGEGNIQYF.

This clonotype was recorded a few times. The chain is built from TRBV20-1 and TRBJ2-7; D is uncertain. From germline, CDR1 is DFQATT and CDR2 SNEGSKA (reference sequence). This CDR3 is built from 13 residues. Trimming removed 2 bases at V and 0 bases at J, with 8 bases between. CDR3 DNA: TGCAGTGCTAGACCTTTGGTCTCCTACGAGCAGTACTTC. Its translation is CSARPLVSYEQYF.

This clonotype was found many times. V is TRBV29-1 and J is TRBJ2-3; no clear D gene. V lost 7 bases and J lost 2, with 16 bases in between. The CDR3 runs 14 residues. CDR1 is SQVTM, CDR2 ANQGSEA, per germline. The CDR3 is CSGEVGSLTDTQYF. CDR3 DNA sequence: TGCAGCGGTGAGGTCGGGTCTCTCACAGATACGCAGTATTTT.

The chain employs TRBV24-1 and TRBJ2-2; tentatively, D is TRBD1 (5 bases). The CDR3 extends over 14 amino acids. Germline V gives CDR1 KGHDR, CDR2 SFDVKD. Trimming removed 8 bases at V and 1 base at J, with 10 bases between. CDR3 DNA sequence: TGTGCCACCACCACAGGATTGAACACCGGGGAGCTGTTTTTT. Its translation is CATTTGLNTGELFF.

The chain is built from TRBV6-2 or TRBV6-3 and TRBJ2-1; no firm D call. The CDR3 runs to 15 residues. The V and J ends lost 6 bases and 8 bases respectively, with 20 bases between them. The V gene's germline CDR1 is MNHEY and CDR2 SVGEGT. This chain's CDR3 is CASSPLFRFSYEQFF. The CDR3 nucleotides read TGTGCCAGCAGCCCTTTATTCAGATTCAGCTATGAGCAGTTCTTC.

This clonotype was counted many times. The chain couples TRBV20-1 to TRBJ2-2; 7 nucleotides agree with TRBD2. From germline, CDR1 is DFQATT and CDR2 SNEGSKA (reference sequence). The junction had 9 bases not matched to a gene; V was cut back by 3 bases and J by 5 bases. CDR3 length equals 15 residues. CDR3: CSARPAGVDTGELFF. CDR3 nucleotide sequence: TGCAGTGCTAGGCCCGCGGGAGTTGATACCGGGGAGCTGTTTTTT.

The genes are TRBV15 and TRBJ1-2, with 9 bases that match TRBD1. CDR1 and CDR2 (germline): LNHNV, YYDKDF (reference sequence). V gave up 3 bases and J gave up 8 bases; unmatched junction bases: 4. This CDR3 is 13 amino acids long. The DNA for the CDR3 is TGTGCCACCAGCAGTGGGACAGGGCGGGGCTACACCTTC. This translates into CATSSGTGRGYTF.

This clonotype appeared many times. The rearrangement uses TRBV5-5 and TRBJ2-3; D gene ambiguous. The CDR3 extends over 14 amino acids. The germline gives CDR1 SGHKS, CDR2 YYEKEE (reference sequence). The V and J ends lost 4 bases and 1 base respectively, with 10 bases between them. The CDR3 DNA sequence: TGTGCCAGCAGCCCGGAGAGTCGCACAGATACGCAGTATTTT. This encodes CASSPESRTDTQYF.

This clonotype was counted only a few times. This sequence joins TRBV10-3 and TRBJ1-2; D is unresolved. The CDR3 extends over 13 amino acids. CDR1 is ENHRY and CDR2 is SYGVKD in the germline V gene. V lost 5 bases and J lost 5, with 12 bases in between. CDR3 in DNA: TGTGCCATCAGTCCCGGAACGGGGTATGGCTACACCTTC. Translation gives CAISPGTGYGYTF.

In its sample, this clonotype was seen a few times. The chain employs TRBV7-2 and TRBJ2-7; TRBD1 matches 7 bases. Trimming took 4 bases from V and 7 from J; bases not matched to a gene: 7. In germline, CDR1 is SGHTA, CDR2 FQGNSA. The CDR3 is made up of 13 amino acids. CDR3 in DNA: TGTGCCAGCAGCTGGACCACAGGGGTTGAGCAGTACTTC. Protein: CASSWTTGVEQYF.

The genes are TRBV4-2 and TRBJ1-4, with D maybe TRBD1 (5 bases). From germline, CDR1 is LGHNA and CDR2 YNFKEQ. The V and J ends lost 8 bases and 3 bases respectively, with 16 bases between them. The CDR3 runs 15 residues. As DNA, the CDR3 is TGTGCCAGCGCACCCCAGCCAGGGCCTAATGAAAAACTGTTTTTT. It encodes CASAPQPGPNEKLFF.

The rearrangement joins TRBV5-8 to TRBJ2-3, with 8 bases that match TRBD1. The CDR3 consists of 12 residues. Germline V lookup: CDR1 SGHTS, CDR2 YDEGEE. After removal of 5 bases from V and 9 bases from J, the junction contained 5 bases not matched to a gene. The CDR3 DNA sequence: TGTGCCAGCAGACGACAGGGGTGGACGCAGTATTTT. Residues: CASRRQGWTQYF. Together with reference TRBV5-8 and TRBJ2-3, the CDR3 gives the full variable domain: EAGVTQSPTHLIKTRGQQATLRCSPISGHTSVYWYQQALGLGLQFLLWYDEGEERNRGNFPPRFSGRQFPNYSSELNVNALELEDSALYLCASRRQGWTQYFGPGTRLTVL.

This clonotype has ten or more counts. The gene calls are TRBV6-5 and TRBJ2-1, with 8 bases aligning to TRBD1. Losses at the gene ends were 2 bases for V and 0 bases for J; bases not matched to a gene: 6. Germline V CDR1 and CDR2: MNHEY, SVGAGI. The CDR3 covers 17 residues. The CDR3 DNA is TGTGCCAGCAGTTACCCTAAACAGGGGGGCTCCTACAATGAGCAGTTCTTC. Translating it yields CASSYPKQGGSYNEQFF.

This clonotype came up a few times. This chain uses TRBV27 with TRBJ2-5; either TRBD1 or TRBD2 may supply D (6 bases each). Trimming shortened V by 9 bases and J by 4 bases, and 18 bases separated the two germline ends. Germline lookup yields CDR1 MNHEY and CDR2 SMNVEV (reference sequence). The CDR3 is 14 residues long. CDR3 loop: CASRGTPGGETQYF. As DNA, the CDR3 is TGTGCCAGTCGCGGGACACCCGGGGGAGAGACCCAGTACTTC.

This clonotype was counted ten times or more. The rearrangement uses TRBV4-3 and TRBJ2-5; 7 bases are shared with TRBD2. The CDR3 loop spans 15 amino acids. The germline gives CDR1 LGHNA, CDR2 YSLEER. V shed 4 bases and J 2 bases; nucleotides not matched to a gene: 7. In nucleotides, the CDR3 is TGCGCCAGCAGCCCGAATTTGGGAGGGCAAGAGACCCAGTACTTC. Amino acid sequence: CASSPNLGGQETQYF.

This clonotype was detected a few times. The J gene is TRBJ1-6, the V gene TRBV4-1; D is unresolved. This CDR3 is built from 12 residues. Deletions cut 1 base from V and 9 bases from J, with 4 bases between. The germline gives CDR1 MGHRA, CDR2 YSYEKL. CDR3 in amino acids: CASSQGVSPLHF. The CDR3 DNA sequence: TGCGCCAGCAGCCAAGGGGTTTCACCCCTCCACTTT.

This clonotype was observed a handful of times. V gene TRBV10-1 combines with J gene TRBJ2-3; D is possibly TRBD1 (6 bases). Between the trimmed V and J ends, which lost 8 bases and 2 bases, there was a span of 11 bases. In germline, CDR1 is WNHNN, CDR2 SYGVQD (reference sequence). This CDR3 spans 13 amino acids. The CDR3: CASRRDITDTQYF. In DNA form, the CDR3 reads TGCGCCAGCCGCCGGGACATCACAGATACGCAGTATTTT.

The J gene is TRBJ2-1, the V gene TRBV6-1; 8 nucleotides line up with TRBD2. The V and J ends lost 7 bases and 5 bases, in that order; junction bases with no gene match: 7. The CDR3 has 14 amino acids. In germline, CDR1 is MNHNS, CDR2 SASEGT. The CDR3 region is CASTGSGSHNEQFF. CDR3 nucleotides: TGTGCCAGCACGGGGAGCGGGAGTCACAATGAGCAGTTCTTC.

The table lists this clonotype with many counts. This chain joins TRBV12-3 or TRBV12-4 and TRBJ2-7; tentatively, D is TRBD2 (5 bases). This CDR3 is built from 16 residues. V was cut by 0 bases and J by 3 bases, with 15 bases left in between. In DNA form, the CDR3 reads TGTGCCAGCAGTTTAGCGCGTGCGAGGGCGGGCTACGAGCAGTACTTC. Its protein is CASSLARARAGYEQYF.

The chain combines TRBV10-3 with TRBJ2-7, with TRBD1 matching 11 bases. J lost 5 bases, V lost 4 bases, and 4 bases had no gene match. In germline, CDR1 is ENHRY, CDR2 SYGVKD. This CDR3 contains 14 residues. CDR3 residues: CAISARDRGNEQYF. The CDR3 region has the DNA TGTGCCATCAGTGCCCGGGACAGGGGGAACGAGCAGTACTTC.

This clonotype came up a few times. The chain combines TRBV7-2 with TRBJ2-7, with 8 nucleotides matching TRBD1. With V trimmed by 5 bases and J by 5 bases, 8 bases remained unmatched. The CDR3 consists of 14 residues. Germline assignment: CDR1 SGHTA and CDR2 FQGNSA. The CDR3 is CASSPSGGADEQYF. For the CDR3, the DNA is TGTGCCAGCAGCCCTTCAGGGGGCGCGGACGAGCAGTACTTC.

This clonotype was detected ten times or more. This chain uses TRBV4-3 with TRBJ2-5; D is ambiguous. The CDR3 spans 13 residues. Germline-derived CDR1 and CDR2 are LGHNA and YSLEER. V gave up 0 bases and J gave up 3 bases, with 5 bases separating them. In DNA, the CDR3 is TGCGCCAGCAGCCAAGACTTAAAAGAGACCCAGTACTTC. Its protein is CASSQDLKETQYF.

This clonotype was detected ten times or more. The rearrangement links TRBV28 to TRBJ2-3; 7 bases are a match to TRBD1. V shed 0 bases and J 7 bases; nucleotides not matched to a gene: 16. The germline gives CDR1 MDHEN, CDR2 SYDVKM. CDR3 size: 18 residues. CDR3 sequence: CASSLWGIQGQQDNTQYF. As DNA, the CDR3 is TGTGCCAGCAGTTTATGGGGAATACAGGGACAGCAGGATAATACGCAGTATTTT.